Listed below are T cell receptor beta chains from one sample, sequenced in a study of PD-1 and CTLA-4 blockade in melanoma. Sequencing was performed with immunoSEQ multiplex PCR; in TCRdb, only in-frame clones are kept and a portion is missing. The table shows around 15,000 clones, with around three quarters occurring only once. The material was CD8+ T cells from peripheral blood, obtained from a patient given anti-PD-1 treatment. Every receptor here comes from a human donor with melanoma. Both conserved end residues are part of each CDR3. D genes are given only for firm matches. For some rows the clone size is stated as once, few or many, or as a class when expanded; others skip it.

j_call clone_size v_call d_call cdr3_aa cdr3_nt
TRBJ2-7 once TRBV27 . CASSPLTGSYEQYF TGTGCCAGCAGTCCTCTAACAGGCTCCTACGAGCAGTACTTC
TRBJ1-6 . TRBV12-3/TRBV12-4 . CASSLAFNSPLHF TGTGCCAGCAGTTTGGCCTTTAATTCACCCCTCCACTTT
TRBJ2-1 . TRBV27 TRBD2 CASSLLAGATYNEQFF TGTGCCAGCAGTTTACTAGCGGGAGCCACTTACAATGAGCAGTTCTTC
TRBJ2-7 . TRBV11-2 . CASSFYARQDLIYEQYF TGTGCCAGCAGCTTCTACGCTAGACAGGACCTAATCTACGAGCAGTACTTC
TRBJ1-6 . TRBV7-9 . CASSFVNSPLHF TGTGCCAGCAGCTTTGTAAATTCACCCCTCCACTTT
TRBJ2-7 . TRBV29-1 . CSVEGGRRYEQYF TGCAGCGTTGAAGGTGGCAGACGCTACGAGCAGTACTTC
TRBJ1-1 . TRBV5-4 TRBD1 CAGSTGGWTEAFF TGTGCCGGAAGCACAGGGGGGTGGACTGAAGCTTTCTTT
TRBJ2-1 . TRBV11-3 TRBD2 CASSFGREVDEQFF TGTGCCAGCAGCTTTGGGCGGGAGGTGGATGAGCAGTTCTTC
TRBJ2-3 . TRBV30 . CAWTDSRGDDTQYF TGTGCCTGGACAGACAGTCGAGGGGACGATACGCAGTATTTT
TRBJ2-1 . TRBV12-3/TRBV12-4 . CASSQSSYNEQFF TGTGCCAGCAGTCAAAGCTCCTACAATGAGCAGTTCTTC
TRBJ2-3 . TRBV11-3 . CASSPGTSFRNTQYF TGTGCCAGCAGTCCCGGGACCTCATTTCGAAATACGCAGTATTTT
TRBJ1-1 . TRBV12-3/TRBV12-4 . CASSLGTEAFF TGTGCCAGCAGTTTGGGCACTGAAGCTTTCTTT
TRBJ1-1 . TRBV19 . CASALNRDSREAFF TGTGCCAGTGCTCTCAATCGGGACTCCCGTGAAGCTTTCTTT
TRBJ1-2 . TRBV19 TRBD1 CASSIGPGGSYTF TGTGCCAGTAGTATAGGCCCAGGGGGTAGCTACACCTTC
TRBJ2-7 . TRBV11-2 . CASSSLDEQYF TGTGCCAGCAGCTCCCTGGACGAGCAGTACTTC
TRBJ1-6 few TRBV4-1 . CASSQEGGRRSPLHF TGCGCCAGCAGCCAAGAGGGGGGCAGGCGATCACCCCTCCACTTT
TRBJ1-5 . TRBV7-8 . CASSTRDMQPQHF TGTGCCAGCAGCACCAGGGATATGCAGCCCCAGCATTTT
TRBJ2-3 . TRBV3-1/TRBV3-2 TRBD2 CASSQGLAGGRTDTQYF TGTGCCAGCAGCCAAGGATTAGCGGGAGGGCGAACAGATACGCAGTATTTT
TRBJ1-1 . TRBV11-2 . CASRPPGVPEAFF TGTGCCAGCAGGCCCCCGGGGGTACCTGAAGCTTTCTTT
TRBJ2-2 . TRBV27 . CASSLEQTFGTGELFF TGTGCCAGCAGTTTAGAACAGACCTTCGGCACCGGGGAGCTGTTTTTT
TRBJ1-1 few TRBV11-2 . CASSLSGVNTEAFF TGTGCCAGCAGCCTGTCAGGGGTGAACACTGAAGCTTTCTTT
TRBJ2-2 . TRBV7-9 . CASSSPGELFF TGTGCCAGCAGCTCCCCTGGGGAGCTGTTTTTT
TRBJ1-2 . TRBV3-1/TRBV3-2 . CASNKGGYGYTF TGTGCCAGCAATAAGGGGGGGTATGGCTACACCTTC
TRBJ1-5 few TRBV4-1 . CASSQDRGSPQHF TGCGCCAGCAGCCAAGATCGGGGATCGCCCCAGCATTTT
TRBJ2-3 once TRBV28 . CASSLLLLSDTQYF TGTGCCAGCAGTTTACTGCTTCTATCGGATACGCAGTATTTT
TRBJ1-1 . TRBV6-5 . CAISVAIGAEAFF TGTGCCATCTCCGTGGCGATAGGGGCTGAAGCTTTCTTT
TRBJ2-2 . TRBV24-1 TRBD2 CATSDSRLAGAPSNTGELFF TGTGCCACCAGTGATTCCCGACTAGCGGGGGCCCCATCGAACACCGGGGAGCTGTTTTTT
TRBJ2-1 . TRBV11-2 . CASSLVISTGYNEQFF TGTGCCAGCAGCTTAGTAATCTCGACCGGCTACAATGAGCAGTTCTTC
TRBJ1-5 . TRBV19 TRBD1 CASSTGQGPGNQPQHF TGTGCCAGTAGTACGGGACAGGGTCCGGGCAATCAGCCCCAGCATTTT
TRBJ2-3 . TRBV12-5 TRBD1 CASGLEGTGHTDTQYF TGTGCTAGTGGTTTGGAGGGGACAGGGCACACAGATACGCAGTATTTT
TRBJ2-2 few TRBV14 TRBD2 CASSQEWDGRGQTNTGELFF TGTGCCAGCAGCCAAGAATGGGATGGGAGGGGCCAGACGAACACCGGGGAGCTGTTTTTT
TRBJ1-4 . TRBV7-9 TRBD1 CASSFRGQSEKLFF TGTGCCAGCAGTTTTAGGGGACAGTCCGAAAAACTGTTTTTT
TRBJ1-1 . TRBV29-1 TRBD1 CSAVTGMNTEAFF TGCAGCGCTGTGACAGGGATGAACACTGAAGCTTTCTTT
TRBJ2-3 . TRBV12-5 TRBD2 CASGSPPGGRVDTQYF TGTGCTAGTGGTTCACCCCCGGGCGGGAGGGTTGATACGCAGTATTTT
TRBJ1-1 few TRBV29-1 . CSVEARTHTEAFF TGCAGCGTTGAAGCGAGGACACACACTGAAGCTTTCTTT
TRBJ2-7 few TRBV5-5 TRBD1 CASRLTGGILYEQYF TGTGCCAGCAGACTGACAGGGGGCATTCTCTACGAGCAGTACTTC
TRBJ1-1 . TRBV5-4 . CASSLGVNTEAFF TGTGCCAGCAGCTTAGGCGTGAACACTGAAGCTTTCTTT
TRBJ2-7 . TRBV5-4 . CASSPGAGEQYF TGTGCCAGCAGCCCTGGAGCTGGTGAGCAGTACTTC
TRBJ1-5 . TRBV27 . CASSYRHNQPQHF TGTGCCAGCAGTTACCGTCACAATCAGCCCCAGCATTTT
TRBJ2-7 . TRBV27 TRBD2 CASSWGLASRYEQYF TGTGCCAGCAGTTGGGGACTAGCCAGTAGGTACGAGCAGTACTTC
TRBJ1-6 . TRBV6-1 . CASSEPTGENSPLHF TGTGCCAGCAGTGAGCCGACAGGCGAAAATTCACCCCTCCACTTT
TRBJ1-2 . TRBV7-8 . CASSSRIAPYGYTF TGTGCCAGCAGCTCCCGAATAGCACCTTATGGCTACACCTTC
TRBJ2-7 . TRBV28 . CASSSGGAPYEQYF TGTGCCAGCAGTTCAGGGGGGGCCCCCTACGAGCAGTACTTC
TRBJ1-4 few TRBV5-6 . CASSWGDFSTNEKLFF TGTGCCAGCAGCTGGGGGGACTTTTCAACTAATGAAAAACTGTTTTTT
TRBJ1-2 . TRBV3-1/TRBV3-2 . CASSQRTVSIYGYTF TGTGCCAGCAGCCAAAGAACGGTTTCCATCTATGGCTACACCTTC
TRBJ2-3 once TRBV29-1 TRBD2 CSVELKLAEDYTQYF TGCAGCGTTGAACTAAAACTAGCGGAGGACTATACGCAGTATTTT